This TCR beta chain was profiled in a study of blood T cell repertoires in COVID-19. Trimming took off 4 bases at V and 4 bases at J, with 9 bases between the two ends. The CDR3 consists of 13 residues. Per the germline V gene, CDR1 is LGHNA and CDR2 is YNFKEQ. The assay was immunoSEQ multiplex PCR, and TCRdb's table has in-frame clones only and misses some. In the table there are fewer than 200,000 clones, about 84% of which are singletons. The sequenced sample was PBMCs or T cells enriched from blood (not recorded which). This TCR was sampled from a woman aged 40 to 49 with acute COVID-19. This sequence joins TRBV4-2 and TRBJ2-3, with unresolved D. Here the CDR3 DNA reads TGTGCCAGCAGCCGAATCCCGGCAGATACGCAGTATTTT. This codes for CASSRIPADTQYF.